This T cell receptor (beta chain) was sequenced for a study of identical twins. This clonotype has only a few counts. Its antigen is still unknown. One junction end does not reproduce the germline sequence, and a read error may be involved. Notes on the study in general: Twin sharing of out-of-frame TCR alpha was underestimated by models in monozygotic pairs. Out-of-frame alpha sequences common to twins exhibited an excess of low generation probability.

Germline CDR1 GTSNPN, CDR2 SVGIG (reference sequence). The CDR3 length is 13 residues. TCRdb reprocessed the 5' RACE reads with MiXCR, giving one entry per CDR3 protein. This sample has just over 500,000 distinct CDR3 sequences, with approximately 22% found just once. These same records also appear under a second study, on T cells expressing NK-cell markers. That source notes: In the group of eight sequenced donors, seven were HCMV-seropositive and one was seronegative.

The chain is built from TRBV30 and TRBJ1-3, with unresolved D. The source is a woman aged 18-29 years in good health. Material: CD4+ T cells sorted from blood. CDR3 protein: CATQPSSGNTIYF. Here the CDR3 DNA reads TGCGCGACACAACCATCCTCTGGAAACACCATATATTTT. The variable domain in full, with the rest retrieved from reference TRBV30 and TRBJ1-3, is SQTIHQWPATLVQPVGSPLSLECTVEGTSNPNLYWYRQAAGRGLQLLFYSVGIGQISSEVPQNLSASRPQDRQFILSSKKLLLSDSGFYLCATQPSSGNTIYFGEGSWLTVV.